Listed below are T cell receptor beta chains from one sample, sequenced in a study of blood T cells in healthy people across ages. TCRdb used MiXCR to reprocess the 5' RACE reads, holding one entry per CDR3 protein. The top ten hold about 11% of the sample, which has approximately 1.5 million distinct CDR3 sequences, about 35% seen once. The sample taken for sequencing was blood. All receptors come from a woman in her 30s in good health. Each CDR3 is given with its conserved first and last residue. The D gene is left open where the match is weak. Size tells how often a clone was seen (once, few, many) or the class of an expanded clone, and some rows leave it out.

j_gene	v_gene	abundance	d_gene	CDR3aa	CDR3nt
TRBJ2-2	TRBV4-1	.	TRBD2	CASLGLAGVGNTGELFF	TGCGCCAGCCTCGGACTAGCGGGAGTCGGAAACACCGGGGAGCTGTTTTTT
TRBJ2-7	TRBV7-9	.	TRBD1	CASSPPRTGRGYEQYF	TGTGCCAGCAGCCCACCCCGGACAGGGCGAGGATACGAGCAGTACTTC
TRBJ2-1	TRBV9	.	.	CASSVPVITNEQFF	TGTGCCAGCAGCGTACCGGTAATTACCAATGAGCAGTTCTTC
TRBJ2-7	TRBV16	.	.	CASKPGEGARTYEQYF	TGTGCCAGCAAACCAGGGGAGGGGGCCAGGACCTACGAGCAGTACTTC
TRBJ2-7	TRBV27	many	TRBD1	CASSLGTAYEQYF	TGTGCCAGCAGCTTAGGGACAGCCTACGAGCAGTACTTC
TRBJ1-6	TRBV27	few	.	CASSLEGSYNSPLHF	TGTGCCAGCAGTTTGGAGGGCTCCTATAATTCACCCCTCCACTTT
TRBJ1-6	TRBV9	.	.	CASSVGEGGKNSPLHF	TGTGCCAGCAGCGTAGGCGAAGGTGGGAAAAATTCACCCCTCCACTTT
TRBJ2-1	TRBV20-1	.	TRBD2	CSARGRSGKRNEQFF	TGCAGTGCTAGGGGGCGGAGCGGGAAGAGGAATGAGCAGTTCTTC
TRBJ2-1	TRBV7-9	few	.	CASSLQGGSEQFF	TGTGCCAGCAGCTTGCAGGGGGGGAGTGAGCAGTTCTTC
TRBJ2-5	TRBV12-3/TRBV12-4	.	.	CASSGTASLETQYF	TGTGCCAGCAGTGGGACTGCTTCGTTGGAGACCCAGTACTTC
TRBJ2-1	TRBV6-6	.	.	CASSPGLNAVDEQFF	TGTGCCAGCAGTCCCGGCCTTAACGCGGTCGATGAGCAGTTCTTC
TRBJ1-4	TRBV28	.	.	CASSPIQGYNEKLFF	TGTGCCAGCAGTCCGATACAGGGATATAATGAAAAACTGTTTTTT
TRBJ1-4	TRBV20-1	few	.	CSAYYRVFEKLFF	TGCAGTGCTTACTACAGGGTCTTTGAAAAACTGTTTTTT
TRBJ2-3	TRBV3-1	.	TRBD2	CASGSSGGGDTQYF	TGTGCCAGCGGCTCCAGCGGGGGAGGAGATACGCAGTATTTT
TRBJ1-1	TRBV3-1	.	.	CASSHGQLRTEAFF	TGTGCCAGCAGCCATGGACAGCTTCGCACTGAAGCTTTCTTT
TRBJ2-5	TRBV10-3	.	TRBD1	CAISEYRDRGEKQYF	TGTGCCATCAGTGAGTACCGGGACAGGGGGGAGAAGCAGTACTTC
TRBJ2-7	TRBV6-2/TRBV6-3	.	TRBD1	CASTETPGQPSYEQYF	TGTGCCAGCACCGAAACACCGGGACAGCCTTCGTACGAGCAGTACTTC
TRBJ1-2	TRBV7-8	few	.	CASSWGKEVGGYTF	TGTGCCAGCAGCTGGGGGAAGGAAGTTGGTGGCTACACCTTC
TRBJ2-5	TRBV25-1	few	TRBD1	CASSEYEDRGRETQYF	TGTGCCAGCAGTGAATACGAAGACAGGGGGCGAGAGACCCAGTACTTC
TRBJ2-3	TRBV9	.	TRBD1	CATATGDSTDTQYF	TGTGCCACCGCGACAGGGGATAGCACAGATACGCAGTATTTT
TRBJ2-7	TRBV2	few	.	CASSPSPQGSYEQYF	TGTGCCAGCAGTCCGAGCCCACAGGGCTCCTACGAGCAGTACTTC
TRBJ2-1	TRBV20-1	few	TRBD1	CSARDFRDRYNEQFF	TGCAGTGCTAGAGACTTCCGGGACAGGTACAATGAGCAGTTCTTC
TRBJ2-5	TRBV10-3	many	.	CAISEAPMETQYF	TGTGCCATCAGTGAAGCCCCCATGGAGACCCAGTACTTC
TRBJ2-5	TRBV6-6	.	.	CASSSSGLQGWGTQYF	TGTGCCAGCAGTTCTTCTGGCTTGCAGGGTTGGGGGACCCAGTACTTC
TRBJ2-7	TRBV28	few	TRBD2	CASSLFAAGVLYEQYF	TGTGCCAGCAGTTTATTCGCAGCGGGAGTTCTCTACGAGCAGTACTTC
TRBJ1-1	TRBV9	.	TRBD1	CASSGAGTVNTEAFF	TGTGCCAGCAGCGGCGCCGGGACAGTGAACACTGAAGCTTTCTTT
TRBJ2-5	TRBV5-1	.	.	CASSSSLQETRYF	TGCGCCAGCAGCTCTAGCCTCCAAGAGACCCGGTACTTC
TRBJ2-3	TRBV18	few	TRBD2	CASSPHPSGRDTQYF	TGTGCCAGCTCACCACATCCTAGCGGGAGGGATACGCAGTATTTT